Below, one TCR beta chain is given with its context. Antigen specificity is unknown. The entry originates in a study of T cell repertoires in cytomegalovirus infection. Overall study context: Public TCR beta signatures provided an indication of both CMV infection and a matching HLA type. Whole-study results and caveats: Totalled public TCR beta family frequency picked out people who carried CMV plus the relevant HLA. It was HLA-C-restricted CMV-specific TCR beta clonotypes that dominated the response ex vivo.

A single record per CDR3 protein comes from TCRdb applying MiXCR to the reads. The data show roughly 500,000 distinct CDR3 sequences, about 15% seen once. The CDR3 totals 13 residues. Trimming took 6 bases from V and 4 from J, leaving 12 bases between them. Germline V gives CDR1 MNHEY, CDR2 SMNVEV (reference sequence). The TCR comes from a human donor in good health (CMV status not recorded). Some clones in this sample may be carry-over from other donors' samples. The chain recombines TRBV27 with TRBJ1-2, with D possibly being TRBD1 (5 bases). Sequenced sample: CD8+ T cells from PBMCs. CDR3 residues: CASRGTDGYGYTF. The DNA of the CDR3 is TGTGCCAGCAGGGGGACGGACGGCTATGGCTACACCTTC.